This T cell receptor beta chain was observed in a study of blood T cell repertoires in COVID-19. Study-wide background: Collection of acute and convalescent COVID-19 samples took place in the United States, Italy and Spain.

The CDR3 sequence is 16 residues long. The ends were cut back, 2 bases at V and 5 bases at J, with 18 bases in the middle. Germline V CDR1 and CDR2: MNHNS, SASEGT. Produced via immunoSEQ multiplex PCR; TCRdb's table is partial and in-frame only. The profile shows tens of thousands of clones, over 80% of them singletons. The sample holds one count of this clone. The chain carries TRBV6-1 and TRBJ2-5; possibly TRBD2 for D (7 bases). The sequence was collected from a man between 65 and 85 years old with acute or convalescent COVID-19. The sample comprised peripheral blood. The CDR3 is CASSEQGTTPRETQYF. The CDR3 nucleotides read TGTGCCAGCAGTGAACAGGGGACTACCCCCCGGGAGACCCAGTACTTC.